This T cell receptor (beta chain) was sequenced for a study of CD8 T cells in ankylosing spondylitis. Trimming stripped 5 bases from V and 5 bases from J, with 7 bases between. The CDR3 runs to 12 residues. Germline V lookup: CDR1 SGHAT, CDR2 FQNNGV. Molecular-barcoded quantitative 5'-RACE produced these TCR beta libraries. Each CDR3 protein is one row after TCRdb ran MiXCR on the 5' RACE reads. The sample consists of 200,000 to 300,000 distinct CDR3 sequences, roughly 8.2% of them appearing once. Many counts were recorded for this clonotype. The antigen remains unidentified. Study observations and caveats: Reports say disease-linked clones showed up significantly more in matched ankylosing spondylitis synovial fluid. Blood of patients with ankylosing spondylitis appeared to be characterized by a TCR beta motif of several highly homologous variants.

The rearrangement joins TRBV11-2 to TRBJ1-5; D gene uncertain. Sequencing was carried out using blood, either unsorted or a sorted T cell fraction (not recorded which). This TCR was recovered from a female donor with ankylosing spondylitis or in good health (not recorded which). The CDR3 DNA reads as TGTGCCAGCAGCGAGTACGATCAGCCCCAGCATTTT. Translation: CASSEYDQPQHF. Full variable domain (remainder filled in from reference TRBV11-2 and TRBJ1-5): EAGVAQSPRYKIIEKRQSVAFWCNPISGHATLYWYQQILGQGPKLLIQFQNNGVVDDSQLPKDRFSAERLKGVDSTLKIQPAKLEDSAVYLCASSEYDQPQHFGDGTRLSIL.